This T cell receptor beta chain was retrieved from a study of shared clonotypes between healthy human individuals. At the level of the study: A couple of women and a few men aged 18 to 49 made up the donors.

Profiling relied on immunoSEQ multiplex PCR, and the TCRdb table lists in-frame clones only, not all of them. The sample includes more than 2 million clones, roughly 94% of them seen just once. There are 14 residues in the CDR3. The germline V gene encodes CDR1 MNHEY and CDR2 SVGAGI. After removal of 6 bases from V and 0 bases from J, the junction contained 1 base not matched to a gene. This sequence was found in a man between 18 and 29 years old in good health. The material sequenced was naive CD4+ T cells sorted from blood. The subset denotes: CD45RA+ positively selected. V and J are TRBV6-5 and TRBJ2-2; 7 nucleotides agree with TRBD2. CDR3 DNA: TGTGCCAGCAGAGGGACTACGAACACCGGGGAGCTGTTTTTT. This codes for CASRGTTNTGELFF.